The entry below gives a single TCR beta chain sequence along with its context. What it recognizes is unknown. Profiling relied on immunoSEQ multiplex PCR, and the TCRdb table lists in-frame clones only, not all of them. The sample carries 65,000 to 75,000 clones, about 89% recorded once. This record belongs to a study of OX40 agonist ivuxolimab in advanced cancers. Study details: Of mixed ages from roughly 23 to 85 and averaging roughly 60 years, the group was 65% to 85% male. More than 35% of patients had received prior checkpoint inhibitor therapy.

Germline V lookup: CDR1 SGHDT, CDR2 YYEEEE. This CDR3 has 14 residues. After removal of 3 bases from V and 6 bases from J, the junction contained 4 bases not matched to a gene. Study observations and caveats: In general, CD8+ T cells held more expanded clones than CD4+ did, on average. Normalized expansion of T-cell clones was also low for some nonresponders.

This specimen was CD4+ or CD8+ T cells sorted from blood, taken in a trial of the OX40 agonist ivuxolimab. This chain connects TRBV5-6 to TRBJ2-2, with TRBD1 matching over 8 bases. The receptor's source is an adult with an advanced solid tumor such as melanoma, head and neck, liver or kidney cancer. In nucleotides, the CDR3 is TGTGCCAGCAGCTCCCAGGGGGCCGCCGGGGAGCTGTTTTTT. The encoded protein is CASSSQGAAGELFF.